The 22 T cell receptor beta chains below come from one sample, sequenced in a study of blood T cell repertoires in COVID-19. The repertoire was sequenced with immunoSEQ multiplex PCR; TCRdb's copy has only in-frame clones and lacks some. The data contain some 190,000 clones, approximately 80% of them seen just once; the ten biggest clones take up around 12%. The sequencing sample was made of peripheral blood. The origin of the receptors is a woman aged 45-65 years with acute or convalescent COVID-19.

The V and J genes are TRBV11-1 and TRBJ1-1; a possible D gene is TRBD1 (5 bases). Germline V gives CDR1 SGHAT, CDR2 FQDESV (reference sequence). Trimming left V 1 base short and J 4 bases short, with 16 bases between. The CDR3 extends over 16 amino acids. CDR3 nucleotides: TGTGCCAGCAGCTTAGGTCGGGCCCACGGGGGCACTGAAGCTTTCTTT. This translates into CASSLGRAHGGTEAFF.

This clone was detected only once. The chain is built from TRBV5-1 and TRBJ2-7; 8 bases line up with TRBD1. Germline CDR1 reads SGHRS; CDR2 reads YFSETQ. The CDR3 sequence is 14 residues long. V lost 3 bases and J lost 1; bases outside the gene matches: 3. CDR3 nucleotides: TGCGCCAGCAGCTCCCGGGACAGGTCCTACGAGCAGTACTTC. This sequence encodes CASSSRDRSYEQYF.

The chain has TRBV7-8 and TRBJ1-4; maybe TRBD1 (5 bases). V lost 2 bases and J 8 bases, leaving 15 bases between the germline ends. CDR3 length: 15 residues. From germline, CDR1 is SGHVS and CDR2 FQNEAQ. The CDR3 region is CASSLTGGLGEKLFF. As DNA, the CDR3 is TGTGCCAGCAGCTTAACGGGGGGACTAGGGGAAAAACTGTTTTTT.

The chain joins TRBV6-2 or TRBV6-3 to TRBJ1-1; D possibly corresponds to TRBD1 (6 bases). V lost 5 bases, J lost 2 bases, and 18 bases lay in between. The CDR3 consists of 16 residues. CDR1 is MNHEY, CDR2 SVGEGT, per germline. The CDR3 bases are TGTGCCAGCAGTACACCCCGCGGACAGCCAAACACTGAAGCTTTCTTT. It yields the protein CASSTPRGQPNTEAFF.

This clone was seen more than once but under ten times. The V gene is TRBV7-9, the J gene TRBJ2-7, with 12 bases fitting TRBD2. The germline gives CDR1 SEHNR, CDR2 FQNEAQ (reference sequence). The junction had 3 bases not matched to a gene; V was cut back by 5 bases and J by 4 bases. CDR3 length: 14 residues. As DNA, the CDR3 is TGTGCCAGCAGCATCGGACTAGCGGGGTACGAGCAGTACTTC. Its protein product is CASSIGLAGYEQYF.

This clone appeared once. This rearrangement joins TRBV19 to TRBJ2-3; D unresolved. The CDR3 length is 14 residues. Trimming stripped 7 bases from V and 8 bases from J, with 19 bases between. CDR1 and CDR2 from the germline V gene are LNHDA and SQIVND (reference sequence). The CDR3 DNA is TGTGCCAGTACCCATCCCTCCACAGATGGTACGCAGTATTTT. Its translation: CASTHPSTDGTQYF.

This chain joins TRBV5-5 and TRBJ2-1; 9 bases fit TRBD2. Germline V gene sequence: CDR1 SGHKS, CDR2 YYEKEE (reference sequence). The CDR3 is 14 residues long. Trimming took 4 bases from V and 6 from J; bases not matched to a gene: 5. CDR3 coding DNA: TGTGCCAGCAGCGCCGGGGGACTAGCCAATGAGCAGTTCTTC. Residues: CASSAGGLANEQFF.

The genes are TRBV3-1 (or the pseudogene TRBV3-2) and TRBJ2-7; a possible D gene is TRBD1 (6 bases). The V end was cut by 4 bases, the J end by 0 bases, with 13 bases between. This CDR3 has 15 amino acids. In germline, CDR1 is LGHDT, CDR2 YNNKEL (reference sequence). CDR3 amino acids: CASSPTGISSYEQYF. CDR3 sequence (DNA): TGTGCCAGCAGCCCGACAGGAATTAGCTCCTACGAGCAGTACTTC.

This clone was seen just once. The chain recombines TRBV4-1 with TRBJ1-6; 8 bases are shared with TRBD1. The CDR3 is 19 amino acids. The junction had 17 bases not matched to a gene; V was cut back by 3 bases and J by 7 bases. CDR1 is MGHRA, CDR2 YSYEKL, per germline. In DNA, the CDR3 is TGCGCCAGCAGCCAGGGACCGTTAACAGAGACAGGGGCAAATTCACCCCTCCACTTT. This codes for CASSQGPLTETGANSPLHF.

The rearrangement joins TRBV7-9 to TRBJ2-5; a weak D match, TRBD2 (6 bases). Deletions cut 0 bases from V and 5 bases from J, with 10 bases between. Looked up from germline, CDR1 is SEHNR and CDR2 is FQNEAQ (reference sequence). This CDR3 contains 14 residues. CDR3 bases: TGTGCCAGCAGCTTAGCACTAGCAGGCGAGACCCAGTACTTC. This encodes CASSLALAGETQYF.

J is TRBJ1-1 and V is TRBV6-1, with TRBD1 as a possible D gene (5 bases). V lost 3 bases to trimming and J lost 13 bases, with 21 bases between them. The V gene's germline CDR1 is MNHNS and CDR2 SASEGT. The CDR3 covers 14 residues. CDR3 protein: CASSDYGVGGRVFF. The CDR3 bases are TGTGCCAGCAGTGATTATGGGGTGGGGGGTCGAGTTTTCTTT.

The rearrangement joins TRBV5-1 to TRBJ2-1; D is possibly TRBD2 (7 bases). Germline CDR1 reads SGHRS; CDR2 reads YFSETQ. The CDR3 consists of 17 residues. Trimming took 3 bases from V and 5 from J, leaving 21 bases between them. CDR3 nucleotide sequence: TGCGCCAGCAGCTCGCCCCGGACGGGGGGCATAGACAATGAGCAGTTCTTC. As protein: CASSSPRTGGIDNEQFF.

The CDR3 region has the DNA TGTGCCAGCAGTCATGAGGACTATGGCTACACCTTC. Protein product: CASSHEDYGYTF. The chain uses TRBV28 and TRBJ1-2; D uncertain. The CDR3 spans 12 residues. Germline CDR1 MDHEN, CDR2 SYDVKM. The V end lost 5 bases, the J end lost 3 bases, and 7 bases lay between the germline ends.

V gene TRBV11-2 combines with J gene TRBJ2-7; 8 bases are a match to TRBD1. J gave up 6 bases and V 5 bases, and 12 bases lay outside the gene matches. The CDR3 has 15 amino acids. CDR1 is SGHAT, CDR2 FQNNGV, per germline. CDR3 loop: CASSPPWQGAPEQYF. In DNA form, the CDR3 reads TGTGCCAGCAGCCCCCCATGGCAGGGGGCTCCCGAGCAGTACTTC.

The gene calls are TRBV19 and TRBJ1-5; maybe TRBD1 (5 bases). Germline V CDR1 and CDR2: LNHDA, SQIVND (reference sequence). V lost 3 bases and J 6 bases, leaving 12 bases between the germline ends. The CDR3 is 14 residues long. The CDR3 nucleotides read TGTGCCAGTAGTATCCAGGGCTTAAGTCAGCCCCAGCATTTT. This sequence encodes CASSIQGLSQPQHF.

The chain links TRBV6-1 to TRBJ2-5, with TRBD2 matching over 8 bases. The CDR3 spans 15 residues. The V gene's germline CDR1 is MNHNS and CDR2 SASEGT. V shed 3 bases, J shed 5 bases, and the junction held 8 bases outside the gene matches. CDR3 coding DNA: TGTGCCAGCAGTGACCTGGGACTAGGCGCCGAGACCCAGTACTTC. Protein sequence: CASSDLGLGAETQYF.

The chain is built from TRBV30 and TRBJ2-2, with D perhaps TRBD2 (5 bases). V dropped 2 bases and J dropped 2 bases, with 9 bases sitting between them. The CDR3 totals 14 residues. Germline CDR1 GTSNPN, CDR2 SVGIG (reference sequence). CDR3 sequence: CAWSLATNTGELFF. The CDR3, as DNA: TGTGCCTGGAGTTTAGCGACCAACACCGGGGAGCTGTTTTTT.

The chain joins TRBV18 to TRBJ2-6; TRBD2 aligns across 7 bases. V gave up 4 bases and J gave up 0 bases; unmatched junction bases: 6. Per germline, CDR1 KGHSH and CDR2 LQKENI. The CDR3 consists of 17 residues. DNA for the CDR3: TGTGCCAGCTCACGACGCGGGGAGGGCTCTGGGGCCAACGTCCTGACTTTC. It specifies CASSRRGEGSGANVLTF.

This clone was seen once. The DNA for the CDR3 is TGTGCCAGCAGCCACGGACAGACTCCTGAAGCTTTCTTT. This translates into CASSHGQTPEAFF. The chain uses TRBV14 and TRBJ1-1; D may be TRBD1 (6 bases). Germline-derived CDR1 and CDR2 are SGHDN and FVKESK. The CDR3 runs to 13 residues. V lost 3 bases to trimming and J lost 6 bases, with 11 bases between them.

This clone has just one count. The J gene is TRBJ1-2, the V gene TRBV10-2; D remains ambiguous. Trimming left V 9 bases short and J 6 bases short, with 11 bases between. From germline, CDR1 is WSHSY and CDR2 SAAADI. CDR3 length equals 11 residues. DNA for the CDR3: TGCGCCAGGGGTCAGGAAGATGGCTACACCTTC. Translated: CARGQEDGYTF.

J is TRBJ1-2 and V is TRBV29-1, with D tentatively TRBD1 (5 bases). In germline, CDR1 is SQVTM, CDR2 ANQGSEA. The germline V and J ends were trimmed by 1 base and 4 bases, with 13 bases remaining between them. The CDR3 length is 14 residues. CDR3 in amino acids: CSVEGVTVGYGYTF. The CDR3 coding sequence is TGCAGCGTTGAAGGAGTGACAGTAGGCTATGGCTACACCTTC.

V gene TRBV7-9 combines with J gene TRBJ2-1; tentative D call: TRBD1 (6 bases). Trimming cost V 10 bases and J 9 bases, with 19 bases left between them. This CDR3 comprises 13 residues. In germline, CDR1 is SEHNR, CDR2 FQNEAQ (reference sequence). The CDR3 here is CAIPRGTTLEQFF. DNA for the CDR3: TGTGCCATCCCGAGGGGGACGACCCTTGAGCAGTTCTTC. The full variable domain, its missing parts supplied by reference TRBV7-9 and TRBJ2-1, is DTGVSQNPRHKITKRGQNVTFRCDPISEHNRLYWYRQTLGQGPEFLTYFQNEAQLEKSRLLSDRFSAERPKGSFSTLEIQRTEQGDSAMYLCAIPRGTTLEQFFGPGTRLTVL.